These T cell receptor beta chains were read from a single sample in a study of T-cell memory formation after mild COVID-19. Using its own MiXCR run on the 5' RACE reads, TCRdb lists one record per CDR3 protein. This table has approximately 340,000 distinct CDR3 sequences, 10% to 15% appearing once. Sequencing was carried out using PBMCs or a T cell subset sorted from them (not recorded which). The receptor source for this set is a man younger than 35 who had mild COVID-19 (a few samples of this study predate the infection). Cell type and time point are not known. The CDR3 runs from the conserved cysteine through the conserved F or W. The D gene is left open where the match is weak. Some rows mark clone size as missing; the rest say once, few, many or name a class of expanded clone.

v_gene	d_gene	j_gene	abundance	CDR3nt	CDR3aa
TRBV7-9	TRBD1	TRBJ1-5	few	TGTGCCAGCAGCTCCTGGACCGGGACAGAACACAATCAGCCCCAGCATTTT	CASSSWTGTEHNQPQHF
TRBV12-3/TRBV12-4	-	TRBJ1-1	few	TGTGCCAGCATGCGGAGTGGGCGATCACTGTCGGGTGAAGCTTTCTTT	CASMRSGRSLSGEAFF
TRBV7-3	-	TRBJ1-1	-	TGTGCCAGCAGCTTAATAATTAACACTGAAGCTTTCTTT	CASSLIINTEAFF
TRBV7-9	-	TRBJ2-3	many	TGTGCCAGCAGCTTGAGTTATAGGTTAGATACGCAGTATTTT	CASSLSYRLDTQYF
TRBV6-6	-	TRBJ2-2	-	TGTGCCAGTGATAAGGGCAAAGGAAACACCGGGGAGCTGTTTTTT	CASDKGKGNTGELFF
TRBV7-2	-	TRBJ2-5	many	TGTGCCAGCAGCTTAGGGGCAGGGGAGGCAGAGACCCAGTACTTC	CASSLGAGEAETQYF
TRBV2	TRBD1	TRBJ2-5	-	TGTGCCAGCAGTGAAACAGGGACAGCCACAAACAGGAAGACCCAGTACTTC	CASSETGTATNRKTQYF
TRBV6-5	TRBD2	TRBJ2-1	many	TGTGCCAGCAGTTGGTCGGGCGGGGGGTCCTACAATGAGCAGTTCTTC	CASSWSGGGSYNEQFF
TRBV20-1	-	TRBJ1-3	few	TGCAGTGCTAGGCACTTGCAGGGTCTAGGAAACACCATATATTTT	CSARHLQGLGNTIYF
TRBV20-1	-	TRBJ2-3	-	TGCAGTGCTAATTTGTGGGGGAGTGACACAGATACGCAGTATTTT	CSANLWGSDTDTQYF
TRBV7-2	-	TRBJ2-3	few	TGTGCCAGCAGCCGAATAGCACTCAGAGATACGCAGTATTTT	CASSRIALRDTQYF
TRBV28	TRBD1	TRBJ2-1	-	TGTGCCAGCAGTTCGACGATCCGACAGGGATACAATGAGCAGTTCTTC	CASSSTIRQGYNEQFF
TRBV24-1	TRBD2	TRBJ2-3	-	TGTGCCACCAATGACCCGTTCGGGGGGGCGGATACGCAGTATTTT	CATNDPFGGADTQYF
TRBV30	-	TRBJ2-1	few	TGTGCCTGGAGTTCCCGGGTAAATGAGCAGTTCTTC	CAWSSRVNEQFF
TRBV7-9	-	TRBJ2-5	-	TGTGCCAGCAGCTTAATCGGTTCCGGGGAAGAGACCCAGTACTTC	CASSLIGSGEETQYF
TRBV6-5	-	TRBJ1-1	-	TGTGCCAGCAGATACTTGGAGAACACTGAAGCTTTCTTT	CASRYLENTEAFF
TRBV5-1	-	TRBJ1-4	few	TGCGCCAGCAGCTTGGTCGCGGGGGAAAAACTGTTTTTT	CASSLVAGEKLFF
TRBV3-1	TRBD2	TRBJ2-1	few	TGTGCCAGCAGTGTTGCGGGGGGTTACAATGAGCAGTTCTTC	CASSVAGGYNEQFF
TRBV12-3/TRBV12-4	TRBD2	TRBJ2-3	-	TGTGCCAGCAGTTCGCCCCTTAGCGGGGCGACAGATACGCAGTATTTT	CASSSPLSGATDTQYF
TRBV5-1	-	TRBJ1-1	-	TGCGCCAGCAGCTTGGGGCCGGGGGCAGGGACTGAAGCTTTCTTT	CASSLGPGAGTEAFF
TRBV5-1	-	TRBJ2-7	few	TGCGCCAGCAGCTTGGCGGCAGGAGACTACTACGAGCAGTACTTC	CASSLAAGDYYEQYF
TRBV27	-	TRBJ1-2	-	TGTGCCAGCAGTCCCGCCTTTGACAGACCCTATGGCTACACCTTC	CASSPAFDRPYGYTF
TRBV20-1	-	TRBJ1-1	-	TGCAGTGCTGCACTCCGGGAAAACACTGAAGCTTTCTTT	CSAALRENTEAFF
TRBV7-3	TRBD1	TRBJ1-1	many	TGTGCCAGCAGCTTAAGACAGGGCGATATGAACACTGAAGCTTTCTTT	CASSLRQGDMNTEAFF
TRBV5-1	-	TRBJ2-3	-	TGCGCCAGCAGCTTGGGGCAGGAGGCAGATACGCAGTATTTT	CASSLGQEADTQYF
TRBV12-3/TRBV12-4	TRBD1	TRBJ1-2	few	TGTGCCAGCAGTCTAGGACAGGGTAGCAGCTACACCTTC	CASSLGQGSSYTF
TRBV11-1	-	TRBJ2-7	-	TGTGCCAGCAGCCATCCGAGCCCCAACTACGAGCAGTACTTC	CASSHPSPNYEQYF
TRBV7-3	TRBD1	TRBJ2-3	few	TGTGCCAGCAGCTCCGGGACAGGGTTTACAGATACGCAGTATTTT	CASSSGTGFTDTQYF
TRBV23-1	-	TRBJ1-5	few	TGCGCCAGCAGCCATACAGGGCGCAGGCGTTATCAGCCCCAGCATTTT	CASSHTGRRRYQPQHF
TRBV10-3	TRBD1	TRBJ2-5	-	TGTGCCATCAGCTCAGGGGGCCTAGAGACCCAGTACTTC	CAISSGGLETQYF
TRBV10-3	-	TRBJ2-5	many	TGTGCCATCAGTGTGTCGGAAGAGACCCAGTACTTC	CAISVSEETQYF
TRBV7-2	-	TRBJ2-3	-	TGTGCCAGCAGCTCCGGCAGGAGCACAGATACGCAGTATTTT	CASSSGRSTDTQYF
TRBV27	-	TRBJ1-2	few	TGTGCCAGCAGTCCCCAGTTGGATGCGGCTGTCTATGGCTACACCTTC	CASSPQLDAAVYGYTF
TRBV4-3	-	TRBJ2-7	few	TGCGCCAGCAGCCACAGGGTGGCTGGGAACGAGCAGTACTTC	CASSHRVAGNEQYF
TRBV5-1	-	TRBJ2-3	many	TGCGCCAGCAGCTTGCCTACTACAGATACGCAGTATTTT	CASSLPTTDTQYF
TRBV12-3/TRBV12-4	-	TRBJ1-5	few	TGTGCCAGCAGTACGGGGAATAGCAATCAGCCCCAGCATTTT	CASSTGNSNQPQHF
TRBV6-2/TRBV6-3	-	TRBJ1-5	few	TGTGCCAGCACCGACCATCGGGGTCAGCCCCAGCATTTT	CASTDHRGQPQHF
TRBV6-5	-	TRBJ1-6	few	TGTGCCAGCAGTCCAACATGGCGAGGGCTCCTCCACTTT	CASSPTWRGLLHF
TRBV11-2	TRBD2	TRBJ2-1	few	TGTGCCAGCACCCCGCTGGGCCGGGGGGGAGACAATGAGCAGTTCTTC	CASTPLGRGGDNEQFF
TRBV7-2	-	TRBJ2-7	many	TGTGCCAGCAGCGCGGACCGAGCCTACGAGCAGTACTTC	CASSADRAYEQYF
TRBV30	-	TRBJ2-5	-	TGTGCCTGGAGTGGGGACCAAGAGACCCAGTACTTC	CAWSGDQETQYF
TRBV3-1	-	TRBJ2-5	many	TGTGCCAGCAGCCAAGATTGGCGGGCCCGGGAAGAGACCCAGTACTTC	CASSQDWRAREETQYF
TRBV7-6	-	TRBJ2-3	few	TGTGCCAGCAGCTTAACGGCCGTCTTAACAGATACGCAGTATTTT	CASSLTAVLTDTQYF
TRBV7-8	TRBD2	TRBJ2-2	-	TGTGCCAGCAGCTTACCGAAACTAGCGGCGAACACCGGGGAGCTGTTTTTT	CASSLPKLAANTGELFF
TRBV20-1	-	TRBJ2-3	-	TGCAGTGCCATGGGGGCAGCGGGTATCACAGATACGCAGTATTTT	CSAMGAAGITDTQYF
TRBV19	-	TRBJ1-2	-	TGTGCCAGTAGTATTCTGGGTCAGAGGGAATATGGCTACACCTTC	CASSILGQREYGYTF
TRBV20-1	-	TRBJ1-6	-	TGCAGTGCAAGGGGTGGGGACACCTATTCACCCCTCCACTTT	CSARGGDTYSPLHF
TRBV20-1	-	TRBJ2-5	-	TGCAGTGCTAGACCCGCCGGAGGACTCCCCGGGGAGACCCAGTACTTC	CSARPAGGLPGETQYF
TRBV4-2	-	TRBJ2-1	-	TGTGCCAGCAGCCAAGTCTATGAGCAGTTCTTC	CASSQVYEQFF
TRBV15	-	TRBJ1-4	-	TGTGCCACCAGCAGCGGAAAAAGGGAAAAACTGTTTTTT	CATSSGKREKLFF
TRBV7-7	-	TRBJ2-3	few	TGTGCTAGCAGCTTAGGTCCGGCCCGGGAGACGCAGTATTTT	CASSLGPARETQYF
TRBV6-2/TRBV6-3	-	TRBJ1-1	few	TGTGCCACCAGAGATCGTGAAGCTTTCTTT	CATRDREAFF
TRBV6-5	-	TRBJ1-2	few	TGTGCCAGTTCCCCCGCCGGAGGATTCTATGGCTACACCTTC	CASSPAGGFYGYTF
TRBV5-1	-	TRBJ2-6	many	TGCGCCAGCAGCCCTCAGGACTCTGGGGCCAACGTCCTGACTTTC	CASSPQDSGANVLTF
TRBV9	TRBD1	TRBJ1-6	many	TGTGCCAGCAGCGACGGACAGGCCGTTTATAATTCACCCCTCCACTTT	CASSDGQAVYNSPLHF
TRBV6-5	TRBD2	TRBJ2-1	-	TGTGCCAGCAGTTACCTAGCGGGGGGTTACAATGAGCAGTTCTTC	CASSYLAGGYNEQFF